This TCR beta chain was recorded in a study of cytomegalovirus exposure and HLA in healthy donors. The primer mix had 60 Vbeta and 13 Jbeta primers. Some clones are missing from TCRdb's copy, which holds only in-frame ones; the method was immunoSEQ multiplex PCR. This sample has 150,000 to 200,000 clones, with around four fifths found just once. Germline V gene lookup returns CDR1 LNHNV and CDR2 YYDKDF (reference sequence). The CDR3 consists of 16 residues. V shed 3 bases and J 4 bases; nucleotides not matched to a gene: 7. In the case of this clone: Its antigen is not identified.

Findings of the study overall: Beyond CMV serostatus, there was no information to go on about immune exposure. A previous analysis found most TCR beta V segments productive roughly 87% or roughly 30% of the time.

This receptor was obtained from a female donor in good health and CMV-seronegative. Sequencing input: PBMCs. This chain joins TRBV15 and TRBJ1-3; 9 positions match TRBD1. The DNA for the CDR3 is TGTGCCACCAGCAGGATCGGACAGGGGCAAGGAAACACCATATATTTT. This gives the protein CATSRIGQGQGNTIYF.